The TCR beta chain under discussion was sequenced for a study of chemoradiotherapy in HPV16-positive cancers. Study-wide points: Candidate HPV-specific clones and E7-related TCR motifs grew in tumor during treatment. The functional HPV-specific definition rests on just a couple of HPV16-positive patients.

Profiling relied on immunoSEQ multiplex PCR, and the TCRdb table lists in-frame clones only, not all of them. The sample contains some 11,000 clones, roughly 76% of which appear only once. CDR1 and CDR2 (germline): GTSNPN, SVGIG (reference sequence). CDR3 size: 14 residues. V lost 4 bases, J lost 7 bases, and 19 bases lay in between. Notes on this clone: The antigen is unknown.

Sampling was done from a patient who underwent chemoradiotherapy. This sequence joins TRBV30 and TRBJ1-2; D gene ambiguous. This sequence was found in a human donor with HPV-associated anogenital cancer. In DNA, the CDR3 is TGTGCCTGGAACCGGGCCCCAGAAAGGCTTGGCTACACCTTC. Protein product: CAWNRAPERLGYTF.